A single T cell receptor beta chain is shown here with its context. The CDR3 has 16 residues. CDR1 and CDR2 (germline): LGHNT, FRNRAP. V lost 1 base, J lost 3 bases, and 9 bases stayed unmatched. The data are from a study of CD8+ T cells in alopecia areata. Study information: The study gave treated patients oral tofacitinib at 5 to 10 mg twice daily.

Extracted RNA was reverse transcribed, and the resulting cDNA served as sequencing template. Method: immunoSEQ multiplex PCR; TCRdb's copy keeps in-frame clones and lacks some. The data show more than 90,000 clones, roughly 50% seen once. The treatment was: oral pan-JAK inhibitor, 5-10 mg twice daily. In alopecia areata patients, both lesional scalp punch biopsies and peripheral blood were collected. PBMCs yielded sorted CD4+ and CD8+ T cells. The material sequenced was CD8+ T cells sorted from blood, taken at week 24, from a patient treated with tofacitinib. The sequence came from a human donor with alopecia areata. The chain employs TRBV12-5 and TRBJ2-7; 7 bases agree with TRBD1. Written as DNA, the CDR3 is TGTGCTAGTGGTTTGGCGTCCGGGACAGCCATCTACGAGCAGTACTTC. Translation: CASGLASGTAIYEQYF.